This TCR beta chain is from a study of OX40 agonist ivuxolimab in advanced cancers. Background for the entire study: Ivuxolimab, which targeted the costimulatory receptor OX40 (CD134), was an agonistic, fully human IgG2 monoclonal antibody. Intravenous ivuxolimab was administered to patients every 2 weeks at six dose levels: 0.01, 0.1, 0.3, 1.5, 3 and 10 mg/kg. Among the roughly 50 dose-escalation patients, approximately 20 had hepatocellular carcinoma, approximately 15 melanoma, 9 renal cell carcinoma and 9 head and neck cancer. In the dose-escalation cohort, 75% to 90% of patients were male, and the mean age was roughly 56 years with a range of about 20 to 80. Prior anti-PD-1, anti-PD-L1 or anti-CTLA-4 therapy was permitted, and checkpoint inhibitors had been received by roughly two fifths of dose-escalation patients. Partial responses were achieved by three dose-escalation patients, of whom one had hepatocellular carcinoma and two had cutaneous melanoma. Peripheral TCRbeta sequencing aimed to test whether ivuxolimab altered TCR sequence diversity and caused clonal T-cell expansion. The paper describes the monotherapy dose-escalation part (N ≈ 52 patients) of the phase I trial of ivuxolimab. Summary of the overall study and its limitations: Low levels of normalized T-cell clonal expansion were also shown by some nonresponding patients. In partial responders in the 0.1-3.0 mg/kg groups, normalized peripheral clonal expansion was found to be among the lowest, especially among CD8+ T cells. After ivuxolimab, more expanded clones were found on average in CD8+ T cells than in CD4+ T cells. At doses from 0.1 to 3.0 mg/kg, clonal expansion was seen in both CD4+ and CD8+ blood T cells between baseline and week 6. Antigen specificity was not determined for the clonally expanded peripheral T cells.

Worth noting for this clone: The antigen it recognizes is unknown. No per-base quality is available; no much larger clone lies one base away.

In the germline V gene (reference sequence), CDR1 corresponds to MNHNY and CDR2 to SVGAGI. V drops 7 bases and J drops 6 bases, leaving 15 bases in between. The CDR3, from cysteine to phenylalanine, totals 14 residues. Only CDR3 DNA remains: 42 bases, in frame from the first base. Genomic DNA was extracted from sorted cells for sequencing of the TCRbeta CDR3 region. The immunoSEQ Assay was used to sequence the TCRbeta CDR3 regions. TCRdb mirrors the immuneACCESS table, restricted to in-frame sequences. Some clones are absent from its copies; in checked studies, under half trace to an unresolved V gene, and the reason for the others is unknown. The sample table shows approximately 62,000 clones, and roughly 88% are seen once. The ten largest clones capture more than 5% of the sample. Patients with a history of autoimmune disease or receiving systemic immunosuppression were excluded from the trial. Peripheral blood for TCR sequencing was drawn from every dose cohort at baseline, at cycle 4 day 1 and at cycle 7 day 1. The samples were taken from a phase I, first-in-human, multicenter, open-label dose-escalation trial of ivuxolimab. Adults with locally advanced or metastatic melanoma, renal cell, hepatocellular, or head and neck squamous cell carcinoma were enrolled in the trial. Before TCR sequencing, CD4+ T cells and CD8+ T cells were sorted from peripheral blood as separate populations.

Material: CD4+ or CD8+ T cells sorted from blood, obtained in a trial of the OX40 agonist ivuxolimab. This clonotype was sampled from an adult with an advanced solid tumor such as melanoma, head and neck, liver or kidney cancer. The chain uses TRBV6-6 and TRBJ1-4; TRBD1 is a possible D gene, resting on 6 matching bases. The DNA reads as follows: TGTGCCAGCACCGCGGTAGGGGGGTATGAAAAACTGTTTTTT. This gives the protein CASTAVGGYEKLFF.